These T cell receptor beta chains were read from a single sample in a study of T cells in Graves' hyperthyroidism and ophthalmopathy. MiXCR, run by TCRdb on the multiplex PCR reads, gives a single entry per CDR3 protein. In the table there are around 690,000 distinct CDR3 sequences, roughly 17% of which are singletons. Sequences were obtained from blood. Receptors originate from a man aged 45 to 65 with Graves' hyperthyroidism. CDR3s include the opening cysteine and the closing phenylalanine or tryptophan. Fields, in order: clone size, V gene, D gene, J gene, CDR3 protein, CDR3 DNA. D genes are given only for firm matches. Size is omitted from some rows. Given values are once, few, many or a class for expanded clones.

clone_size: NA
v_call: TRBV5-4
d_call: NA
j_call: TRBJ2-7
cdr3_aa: CASSSDSDHYEQYF
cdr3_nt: TGTGCCAGCAGCTCGGACAGCGACCACTACGAGCAGTACTTC

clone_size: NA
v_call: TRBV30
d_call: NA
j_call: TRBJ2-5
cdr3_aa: CAWGAGTPGRETQYF
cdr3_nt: TGTGCCTGGGGGGCCGGGACACCCGGGAGGGAGACCCAGTACTTC

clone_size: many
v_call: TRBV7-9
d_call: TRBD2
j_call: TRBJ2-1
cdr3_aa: CASSLRREGPRSYNEQFF
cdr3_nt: TGTGCCAGCAGCTTACGGCGGGAGGGCCCTCGATCCTACAATGAGCAGTTCTTC

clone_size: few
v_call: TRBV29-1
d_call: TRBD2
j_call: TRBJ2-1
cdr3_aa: CSVEETSGAMGEQFF
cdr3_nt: TGCAGCGTCGAAGAAACTAGCGGGGCCATGGGTGAGCAGTTCTTC

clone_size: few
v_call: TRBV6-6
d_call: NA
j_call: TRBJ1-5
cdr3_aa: CASSYSLDSNQPQHF
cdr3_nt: TGTGCCAGCAGTTACTCCTTGGACAGTAATCAGCCCCAGCATTTT

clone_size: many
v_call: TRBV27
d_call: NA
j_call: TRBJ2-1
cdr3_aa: CASSKGGYEQFF
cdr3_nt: TGTGCCAGCAGTAAAGGCGGGTATGAGCAGTTCTTC

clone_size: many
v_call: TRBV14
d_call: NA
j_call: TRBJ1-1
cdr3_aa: CASSQDDENLEAFF
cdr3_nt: TGTGCCAGCAGCCAAGATGACGAGAACCTTGAAGCTTTCTTT

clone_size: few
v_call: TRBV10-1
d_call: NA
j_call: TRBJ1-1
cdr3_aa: CASSESGGRVERNTEAFF
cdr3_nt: TGCGCCAGCAGTGAGTCGGGGGGGAGGGTGGAAAGGAACACTGAAGCTTTCTTT

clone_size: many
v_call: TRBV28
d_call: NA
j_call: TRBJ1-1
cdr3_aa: CASSSESTPNTEAFF
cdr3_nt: TGTGCCAGCAGCTCAGAGTCGACACCGAACACTGAAGCTTTCTTT

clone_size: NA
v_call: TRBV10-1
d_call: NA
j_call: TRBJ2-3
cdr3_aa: CASSSGVGPDTQYF
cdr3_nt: TGCGCCAGCAGTTCAGGAGTAGGTCCAGATACGCAGTATTTT

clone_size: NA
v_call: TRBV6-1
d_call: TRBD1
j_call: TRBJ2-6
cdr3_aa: CASSSWTGSGANVLTF
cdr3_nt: TGTGCCAGCAGTTCCTGGACAGGGTCTGGGGCCAACGTCCTGACTTTC

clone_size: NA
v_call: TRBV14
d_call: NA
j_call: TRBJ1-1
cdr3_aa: CASSLIQGTEAFF
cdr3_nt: TGTGCCAGCAGCTTAATACAGGGAACTGAAGCTTTCTTT

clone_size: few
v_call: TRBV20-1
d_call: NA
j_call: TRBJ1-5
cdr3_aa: CSARTQGSVNQPQHF
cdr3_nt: TGCAGTGCTAGGACACAGGGTTCTGTAAATCAGCCCCAGCATTTT

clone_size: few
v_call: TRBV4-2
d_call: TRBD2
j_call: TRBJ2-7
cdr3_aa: CASSQKVGRAPSYEQYF
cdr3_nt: TGTGCCAGCAGTCAGAAGGTAGGGAGGGCTCCCTCCTACGAGCAGTACTTC

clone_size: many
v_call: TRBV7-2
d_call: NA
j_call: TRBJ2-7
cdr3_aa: CASSLVWASEQYF
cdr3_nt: TGTGCCAGCAGCTTAGTTTGGGCTAGCGAGCAGTACTTC

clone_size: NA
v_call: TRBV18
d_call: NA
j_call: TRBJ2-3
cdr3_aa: CASSPNGLATDTQYF
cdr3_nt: TGTGCCAGCTCACCAAATGGCTTGGCCACAGATACGCAGTATTTT

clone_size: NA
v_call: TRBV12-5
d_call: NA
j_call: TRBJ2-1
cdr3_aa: CASGLDSYNEQFF
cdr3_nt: TGTGCTAGTGGTTTGGACAGCTACAATGAGCAGTTCTTC

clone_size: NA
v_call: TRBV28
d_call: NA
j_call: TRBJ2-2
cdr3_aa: CASSLGTYRELFF
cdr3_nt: TGTGCCAGCAGTTTAGGGACTTACCGGGAGCTGTTTTTT

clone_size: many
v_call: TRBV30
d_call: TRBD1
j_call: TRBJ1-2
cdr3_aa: CAWSGLRGRSYGYTF
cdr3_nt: TGTGCCTGGAGCGGACTTAGGGGGCGCAGCTATGGCTACACCTTC

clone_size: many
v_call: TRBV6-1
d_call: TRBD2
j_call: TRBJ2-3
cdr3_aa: CASSLIAGGGTDTQYF
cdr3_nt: TGTGCCAGCAGTCTGATAGCGGGAGGAGGAACAGATACGCAGTATTTT

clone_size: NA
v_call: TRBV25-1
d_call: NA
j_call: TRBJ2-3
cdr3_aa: CASSVAGTKGTDTQYF
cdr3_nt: TGTGCCAGCAGTGTCGCAGGGACCAAGGGCACAGATACGCAGTATTTT

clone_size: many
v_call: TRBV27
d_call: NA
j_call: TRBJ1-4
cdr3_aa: CASSFGQRLEKLFF
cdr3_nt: TGTGCCAGCAGTTTCGGGCAGCGTCTTGAAAAACTGTTTTTT

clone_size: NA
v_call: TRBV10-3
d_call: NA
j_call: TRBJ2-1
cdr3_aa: CAIMLEAFNEQFF
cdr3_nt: TGTGCCATCATGCTAGAAGCTTTCAATGAGCAGTTCTTC

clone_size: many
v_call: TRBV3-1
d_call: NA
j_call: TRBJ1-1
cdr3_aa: CASSQAWSGPEAFF
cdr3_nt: TGTGCCAGCAGCCAAGCTTGGTCAGGGCCTGAAGCTTTCTTT

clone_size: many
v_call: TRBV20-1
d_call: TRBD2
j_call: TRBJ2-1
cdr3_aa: CSARDPGGRGNNEQFF
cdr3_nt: TGCAGTGCTAGAGATCCGGGCGGGAGGGGAAACAATGAGCAGTTCTTC

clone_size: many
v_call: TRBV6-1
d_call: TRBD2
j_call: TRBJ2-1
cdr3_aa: CASSELGTSGGNEQFF
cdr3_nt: TGTGCCAGCAGTGAATTGGGGACTAGCGGGGGCAATGAGCAGTTCTTC

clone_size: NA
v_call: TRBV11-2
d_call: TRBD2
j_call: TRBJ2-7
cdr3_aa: CAGSGLAGRFYEQYF
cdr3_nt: TGTGCCGGATCGGGACTAGCGGGAAGATTCTACGAGCAGTACTTC

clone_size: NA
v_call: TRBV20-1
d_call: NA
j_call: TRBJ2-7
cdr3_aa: CSARDKGAPSSYEHYF
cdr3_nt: TGCAGTGCTAGAGATAAGGGAGCGCCCAGCTCCTACGAGCACTACTTC

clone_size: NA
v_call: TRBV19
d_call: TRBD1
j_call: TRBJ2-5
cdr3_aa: CASSEGAAGETQYF
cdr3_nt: TGTGCCAGTAGTGAGGGGGCCGCCGGGGAGACCCAGTACTTC

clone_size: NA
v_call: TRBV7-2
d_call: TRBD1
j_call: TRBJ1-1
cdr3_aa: CASSFAGQNMNTEAFF
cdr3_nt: TGTGCCAGCAGCTTCGCGGGACAGAATATGAACACTGAAGCTTTCTTT

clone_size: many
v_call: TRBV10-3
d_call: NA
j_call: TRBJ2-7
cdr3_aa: CAIASSSSSYEQYF
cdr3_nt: TGTGCCATCGCCTCCAGTTCCTCCTCCTACGAGCAGTACTTC

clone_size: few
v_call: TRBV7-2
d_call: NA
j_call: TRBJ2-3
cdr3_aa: CASRRYTDTQYF
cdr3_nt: TGTGCCAGCAGGCGATACACAGATACGCAGTATTTT

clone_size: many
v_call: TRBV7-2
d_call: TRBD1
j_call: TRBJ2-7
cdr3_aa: CASSPPPTDRRSSYEQYF
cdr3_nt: TGTGCCAGCAGCCCACCGCCAACGGACAGGCGAAGCTCCTACGAGCAGTACTTC

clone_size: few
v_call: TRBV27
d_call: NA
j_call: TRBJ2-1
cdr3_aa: CASSLSGRSSYNEQLF
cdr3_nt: TGTGCCAGCAGTTTATCTGGCAGAAGCTCCTACAATGAGCAGCTCTTC

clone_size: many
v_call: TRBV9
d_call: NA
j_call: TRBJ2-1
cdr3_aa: CASSATIKTGSPYNEQFF
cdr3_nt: TGTGCCAGCAGCGCCACTATTAAGACCGGGAGTCCCTACAATGAGCAGTTCTTC

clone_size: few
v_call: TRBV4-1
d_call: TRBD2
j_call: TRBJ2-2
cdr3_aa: CASSQDWLEASGSRNGELFF
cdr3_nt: TGCGCCAGCAGCCAAGATTGGCTTGAGGCTAGCGGGAGTCGGAACGGGGAGCTGTTTTTT